This T cell receptor beta chain was sequenced during a study of blood T cell repertoires in COVID-19. Overall study: PBMCs, B-cell-depleted T cells, or T cells provided the cDNA or gDNA that made up the material.

This clone was seen once. Profiled with immunoSEQ multiplex PCR; TCRdb holds only in-frame clones, not every one. This sample has 200,000 to 250,000 clones; approximately 85% occur once, and the top ten carry around 5.5%. This sequence was found in a man aged 50 to 59 with COVID-19, enrolled during active disease. The sequenced sample consisted of peripheral blood.

Here the CDR3 DNA reads TGTGCCAGCAGATCAGGGGGACAAGAGACCCAGTACTTC. Amino acid sequence: CASRSGGQETQYF. The V call is TRBV12-3 or TRBV12-4, the J call TRBJ2-5, with 7 nucleotides matching TRBD1. Unmatched junction bases numbered 3, after V lost 6 bases and J lost 2 bases. CDR3 length equals 13 residues.